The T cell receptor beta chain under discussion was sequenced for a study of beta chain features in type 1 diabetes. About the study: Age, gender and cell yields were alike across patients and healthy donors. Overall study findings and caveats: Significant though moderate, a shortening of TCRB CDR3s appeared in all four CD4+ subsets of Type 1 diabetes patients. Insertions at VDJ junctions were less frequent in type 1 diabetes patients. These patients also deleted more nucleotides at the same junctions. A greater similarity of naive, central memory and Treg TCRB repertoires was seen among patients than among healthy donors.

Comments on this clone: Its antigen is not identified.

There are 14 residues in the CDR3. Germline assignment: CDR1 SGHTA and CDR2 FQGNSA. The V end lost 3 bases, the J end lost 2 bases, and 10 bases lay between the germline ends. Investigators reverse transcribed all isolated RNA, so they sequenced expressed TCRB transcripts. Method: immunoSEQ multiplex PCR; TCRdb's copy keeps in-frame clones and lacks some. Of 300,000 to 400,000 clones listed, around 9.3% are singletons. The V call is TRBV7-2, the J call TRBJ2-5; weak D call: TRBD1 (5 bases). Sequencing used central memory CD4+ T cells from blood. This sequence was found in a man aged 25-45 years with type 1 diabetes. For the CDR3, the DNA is TGTGCCAGCAGCTTCGGCAGGGCACAAGAGACCCAGTACTTC. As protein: CASSFGRAQETQYF.